This entry lists 24 T cell receptor beta chains sequenced from one sample in a study of a mutant IDH1 vaccine in newly diagnosed glioma. The method was immunoSEQ multiplex PCR; TCRdb's version includes in-frame clones alone and lacks a portion of them. The table lists 50,000 to 70,000 clones, about 74% of them singletons. Time point given: week 35, safety follow-up. Every vaccine dose comprised 300 ug of mutant IDH1 20-mer peptide plus topical imiquimod. Their specific antigens are unknown. Here the sequenced sample was PBMCs, taken from a glioma patient whose treatment included an IDH1 peptide vaccine. Every receptor here comes from a man aged 50 or older with glioma.

This clone appeared a few times. V gene TRBV7-9 combines with J gene TRBJ2-7; D gene ambiguous. Per the germline V gene, CDR1 is SEHNR and CDR2 is FQNEAQ (reference sequence). CDR3 length: 12 amino acids. The germline V and J ends were trimmed by 1 base and 5 bases, with 6 bases remaining between them. The CDR3 sequence is CASSLGVDEQYF. CDR3 DNA: TGTGCCAGCAGCTTAGGCGTTGACGAGCAGTACTTC.

The V and J genes are TRBV5-1 and TRBJ2-3; the match to TRBD1 covers 8 bases. Germline trimming cut 3 bases from V and 1 base from J; bases unmatched to any gene: 1. The germline CDR1 and CDR2 sequences are SGHRS and YFSETQ. This CDR3 comprises 14 residues. This CDR3 is CASSSGQGTDTQYF. In DNA form, the CDR3 reads TGCGCCAGCAGCTCGGGACAGGGCACAGATACGCAGTATTTT.

This chain joins TRBV4-3 and TRBJ2-5; D may match TRBD1 or TRBD2 (5 bases each). CDR3 length: 14 residues. CDR1 is LGHNA and CDR2 is YSLEER in the germline V gene. V lost 3 bases and J 5 bases, leaving 13 bases between the germline ends. The chain's CDR3 is CASSQGVDGETQYF. CDR3 in DNA: TGCGCCAGCAGCCAGGGGGTTGATGGCGAGACCCAGTACTTC.

The rearrangement uses TRBV30 and TRBJ2-3, with 7 bases identical to TRBD1. CDR3 size: 14 residues. The germline CDR1 and CDR2 sequences are GTSNPN and SVGIG (reference sequence). J was trimmed by 3 bases and V by 1 base; bases with no gene match: 4. CDR3 in amino acids: CAWSGGTETDTQYF. The CDR3 DNA reads as TGTGCCTGGAGTGGGGGGACAGAGACAGATACGCAGTATTTT.

This rearrangement joins TRBV20-1 to TRBJ2-1; D gene ambiguous. Germline-derived CDR1 and CDR2 are DFQATT and SNEGSKA (reference sequence). The CDR3 runs to 11 residues. Trimming removed 3 bases from V and 12 bases from J, with 12 bases in between. The CDR3 reads CSASYMRGQFF. The CDR3 DNA follows: TGCAGTGCTAGCTATATGCGCGGGCAGTTCTTC.

The chain carries TRBV5-6 and TRBJ1-1, with D unclear. Per germline, CDR1 SGHDT and CDR2 YYEEEE. Between the trimmed V and J ends, which lost 0 bases and 1 base, there was a span of 4 bases. The CDR3 loop spans 13 amino acids. The CDR3 DNA sequence: TGTGCCAGCAGCTTGGTCGCGAACACTGAAGCTTTCTTT. This encodes CASSLVANTEAFF.

The chain carries TRBV2 and TRBJ1-1; D ambiguous. This CDR3 region has 12 residues. CDR1 and CDR2 from the germline V gene are SNHLY and FYNNEI. V was cut by 6 bases and J by 1 base, with 6 bases left in between. The CDR3 DNA follows: TGTGCCAGCAGGAGAAGGAACACTGAAGCTTTCTTT. This codes for CASRRRNTEAFF. The variable domain in full, with the rest retrieved from reference TRBV2 and TRBJ1-1, is EPEVTQTPSHQVTQMGQEVILRCVPISNHLYFYWYRQILGQKVEFLVSFYNNEISEKSEIFDDQFSVERPDGSNFTLKIRSTKLEDSAMYFCASRRRNTEAFFGQGTRLTVV.

This chain uses TRBV15 with TRBJ1-1, with D possibly TRBD1 on 5 matching bases. This CDR3 is 12 amino acids long. Germline CDR1 is LNHNV and CDR2 is YYDKDF (reference sequence). Trimming left V 11 bases short and J 2 bases short, with 12 bases between. CDR3 bases: TGTGCCGCGGGGGATATAAACACTGAAGCTTTCTTT. This gives the protein CAAGDINTEAFF.

This sequence joins TRBV9 and TRBJ1-2; 7 nucleotides match TRBD1. The CDR3 sequence is 15 residues long. V trimming: 0 bases; J trimming: 0 bases; junction bases outside the gene matches: 2. Germline assignment: CDR1 SGDLS and CDR2 YYNGEE. This CDR3 reads CASSVGQGANYGYTF. The CDR3 DNA follows: TGTGCCAGCAGCGTAGGGCAGGGGGCTAACTATGGCTACACCTTC.

The chain has TRBV10-3 and TRBJ2-7; the D gene could be TRBD1 or TRBD2 (6 bases each). The CDR3 consists of 13 residues. Deletions cut 5 bases from V and 7 bases from J, with 15 bases between. Germline V gene data show CDR1 as ENHRY and CDR2 as SYGVKD. This chain's CDR3 is CAISPSGAGEQYF. Written as DNA, the CDR3 is TGTGCCATCAGTCCCTCGGGGGCAGGGGAGCAGTACTTC.

The rearrangement joins TRBV19 to TRBJ1-4, with 7 nucleotides matching TRBD1. The trim removed 3 bases at V and 7 bases at J, leaving 5 bases unmatched. CDR3 length: 14 amino acids. The germline gives CDR1 LNHDA, CDR2 SQIVND (reference sequence). CDR3 loop: CASSIAGGSEKLFF. The CDR3 DNA follows: TGTGCCAGTAGTATCGCAGGGGGAAGTGAAAAACTGTTTTTT.

V usage is TRBV6-4 and J usage is TRBJ1-2, with TRBD1 matching over 9 bases. V was clipped by 0 bases and J by 7 bases; unmatched bases: 0. The germline V gene has CDR1 MRHNA and CDR2 SNTAGT. This CDR3 region has 13 residues. The CDR3 sequence: CASSDSTGGGYTF. Here the CDR3 DNA reads TGTGCCAGCAGTGACTCGACAGGGGGTGGCTACACCTTC.

Concerning this clone itself: The sample holds other DNA sequences that translate to the same CDR3. This chain joins TRBV2 and TRBJ1-1; D is uncertain. CDR1 is SNHLY, CDR2 FYNNEI, per germline. Trimming pared 2 bases from V and 0 bases from J, leaving 4 bases between. The CDR3 has 13 amino acids. CDR3 residues: CASSESVNTEAFF. The CDR3 DNA reads TGTGCCAGCAGTGAAAGTGTGAACACTGAAGCTTTCTTT.

V usage is TRBV5-1 and J usage is TRBJ1-4, with a tentative D call TRBD1 (6 bases). The CDR3 is 16 amino acids. CDR1 is SGHRS, CDR2 YFSETQ, per germline. The germline V and J ends were trimmed by 5 bases and 1 base, with 15 bases remaining between them. This chain's CDR3 is CASRSGQPGTNEKLFF. DNA of the CDR3: TGCGCCAGCAGGAGCGGACAGCCGGGAACTAATGAAAAACTGTTTTTT.

This clone was seen a few times. The rearrangement links TRBV6-1 to TRBJ1-2; 7 bases map to TRBD1. Germline CDR1 MNHNS, CDR2 SASEGT. J gave up 1 base and V 2 bases, and 4 bases lay outside the gene matches. CDR3 length: 15 amino acids. CDR3 region: CASSEKGTVNYGYTF. CDR3 nucleotide sequence: TGTGCCAGCAGTGAAAAGGGGACAGTTAACTATGGCTACACCTTC.

J is TRBJ2-7 and V is TRBV7-9; 10 bases align to TRBD1. J gave up 7 bases and V 2 bases, and 5 bases lay outside the gene matches. This CDR3 is 14 amino acids long. The germline V gene encodes CDR1 SEHNR and CDR2 FQNEAQ (reference sequence). The CDR3 DNA sequence: TGTGCCAGCAGCTTACGACAGGGGGCGGGGGAGCAGTACTTC. This encodes CASSLRQGAGEQYF.

The chain links TRBV30 to TRBJ1-4; unclear D gene. The CDR3 is made up of 13 amino acids. The germline V gene encodes CDR1 GTSNPN and CDR2 SVGIG (reference sequence). The germline V and J ends were trimmed by 5 bases and 7 bases, with 14 bases remaining between them. The CDR3 loop is CAWAAGPSEKLFF. The CDR3 DNA sequence: TGTGCCTGGGCCGCGGGCCCCAGTGAAAAACTGTTTTTT. The variable domain in full, with the rest retrieved from reference TRBV30 and TRBJ1-4, is SQTIHQWPATLVQPVGSPLSLECTVEGTSNPNLYWYRQAAGRGLQLLFYSVGIGQISSEVPQNLSASRPQDRQFILSSKKLLLSDSGFYLCAWAAGPSEKLFFGSGTQLSVL.

The J gene is TRBJ1-4, the V gene TRBV28; D possibly corresponds to TRBD1 (6 bases). CDR1 and CDR2 (germline): MDHEN, SYDVKM. The CDR3 has 14 amino acids. The ends were cut back, 5 bases at V and 1 base at J, with 8 bases in the middle. The CDR3: CASSHRETNEKLFF. The DNA of the CDR3 is TGTGCCAGCAGTCACAGGGAAACTAATGAAAAACTGTTTTTT.

The chain is built from TRBV2 and TRBJ1-3; weak D call: TRBD1 (5 bases). In germline, CDR1 is SNHLY, CDR2 FYNNEI. V lost 4 bases and J lost 4, with 14 bases in between. This CDR3 is built from 15 residues. The CDR3 DNA follows: TGTGCCAGCAGTGGACAGTGGTCTGACGGAAACACCATATATTTT. Translated: CASSGQWSDGNTIYF.

This clone was detected a few times. The chain is built from TRBV9 and TRBJ1-3, with D maybe TRBD1 (6 bases). The CDR3 is made up of 15 amino acids. With 4 bases removed from V and 0 bases from J, the gap between germline ends came to 11 bases. CDR1 and CDR2 from the germline V gene are SGDLS and YYNGEE. The CDR3, as DNA: TGTGCCAGCAGCACGGACAGAACCTCTGGAAACACCATATATTTT. Translating it yields CASSTDRTSGNTIYF.

The V call is TRBV9, the J call TRBJ2-5, with D possibly matching TRBD2 (5 bases). The CDR3 length is 14 residues. Germline V lookup: CDR1 SGDLS, CDR2 YYNGEE. Trimming took off 4 bases at V and 5 bases at J, with 15 bases between the two ends. CDR3 DNA: TGTGCCAGCAGCCCTGGTCCGGGAAAGGAGACCCAGTACTTC. It codes for CASSPGPGKETQYF.

This chain connects TRBV7-2 to TRBJ1-3; 7 nucleotides agree with TRBD1. Per germline, CDR1 SGHTA and CDR2 FQGNSA. V trimming: 5 bases; J trimming: 3 bases; junction bases outside the gene matches: 7. This CDR3 has 15 residues. For the CDR3, the DNA is TGTGCCAGCAGCGCCGCAGGGGGGGTTGGAAACACCATATATTTT. This gives the protein CASSAAGGVGNTIYF.

The gene calls are TRBV5-8 and TRBJ2-5, with TRBD2 as a possible D gene (5 bases). V shed 5 bases and J shed 3 bases, with 14 bases lying between them. The CDR3 loop spans 14 amino acids. CDR1 SGHTS and CDR2 YDEGEE come from the germline V gene. The CDR3 DNA reads TGTGCCAGCAGTTCCCCGGGGAGCAAAGAGACCCAGTACTTC. This translates into CASSSPGSKETQYF.

The V and J genes are TRBV13 and TRBJ2-2; D is unclear. The CDR3 is 11 amino acids. The germline V gene encodes CDR1 PRHDT and CDR2 FYEKMQ (reference sequence). Trimming removed 5 bases at V and 4 bases at J, with 2 bases between. CDR3 amino acids: CASSRTGELFF. CDR3 in DNA: TGTGCCAGCAGCCGCACCGGGGAGCTGTTTTTT.